This T cell receptor (beta chain) was profiled in a study of cytomegalovirus exposure and HLA in healthy donors. Looking at the study overall: Unique TCRs from HLA-typed donors, around 93 million of them, were held in an early data release. Membership in the Caucasian-associated ancestry cluster was found for 81% of a few hundred genotyped donors. Regarding the study as a whole: A later analysis linked 15,000 to 20,000 TCR beta sequences to HLA alleles at 0.05 false discovery rate. Certain sequence variants were highly shared and formed a cluster, and this cluster was likely a sequencing artifact.

Looked up from germline, CDR1 is SGHTA and CDR2 is FQGNSA. The V segment lost 2 bases and the J segment 7 bases; nucleotides outside the gene matches: 7. The CDR3 contains 15 residues. PCR primers comprised 60 Vbeta and 13 Jbeta primers. Assay used: immunoSEQ multiplex PCR; TCRdb lists only in-frame clones, some missing. The table has about 160,000 clones, around three quarters seen once. Concerning this clone itself: Its antigen is unknown.

The rearrangement uses TRBV7-2 and TRBJ2-2; 7 nucleotides agree with TRBD1. This sequence originates from a man in his forties in good health and CMV-seronegative. The source material was PBMCs. The chain's CDR3 is CASSLKGAGGGELFF. In nucleotides, the CDR3 is TGTGCCAGCAGCTTAAAGGGGGCTGGTGGCGGGGAGCTGTTTTTT. Using reference TRBV7-2 and TRBJ2-2 for the parts outside the CDR3, the full variable domain is GAGVSQSPSNKVTEKGKDVELRCDPISGHTALYWYRQSLGQGLEFLIYFQGNSAPDKSGLPSDRFSAERTGGSVSTLTIQRTQQEDSAVYLCASSLKGAGGGELFFGEGSRLTVL.